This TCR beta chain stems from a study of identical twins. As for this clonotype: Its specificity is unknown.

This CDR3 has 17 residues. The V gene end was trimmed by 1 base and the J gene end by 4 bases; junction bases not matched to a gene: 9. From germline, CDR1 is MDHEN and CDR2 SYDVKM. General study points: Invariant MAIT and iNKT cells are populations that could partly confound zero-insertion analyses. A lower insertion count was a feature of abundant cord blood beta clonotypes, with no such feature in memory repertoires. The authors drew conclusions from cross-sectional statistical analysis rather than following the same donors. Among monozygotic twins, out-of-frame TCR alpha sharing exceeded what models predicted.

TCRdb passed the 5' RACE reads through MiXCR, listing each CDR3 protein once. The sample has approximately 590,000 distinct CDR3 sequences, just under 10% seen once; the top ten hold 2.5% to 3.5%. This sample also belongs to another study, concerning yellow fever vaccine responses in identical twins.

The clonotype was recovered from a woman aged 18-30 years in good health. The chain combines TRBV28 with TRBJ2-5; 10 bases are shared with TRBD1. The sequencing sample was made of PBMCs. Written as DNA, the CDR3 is TGTGCCAGCAGTTTATACTCCGGGACAGGGGTTGGAGAGACCCAGTACTTC. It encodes CASSLYSGTGVGETQYF.